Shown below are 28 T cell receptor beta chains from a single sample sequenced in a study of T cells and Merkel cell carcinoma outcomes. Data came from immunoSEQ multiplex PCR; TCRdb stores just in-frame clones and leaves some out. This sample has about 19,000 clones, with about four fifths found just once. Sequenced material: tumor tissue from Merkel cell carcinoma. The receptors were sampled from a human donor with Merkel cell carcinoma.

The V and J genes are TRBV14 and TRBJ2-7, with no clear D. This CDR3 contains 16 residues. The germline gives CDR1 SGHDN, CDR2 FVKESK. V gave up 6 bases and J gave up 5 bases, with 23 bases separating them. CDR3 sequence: CASSHGQRSVKDEQYF. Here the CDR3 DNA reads TGTGCCAGCAGTCATGGTCAACGGTCGGTAAAGGACGAGCAGTACTTC.

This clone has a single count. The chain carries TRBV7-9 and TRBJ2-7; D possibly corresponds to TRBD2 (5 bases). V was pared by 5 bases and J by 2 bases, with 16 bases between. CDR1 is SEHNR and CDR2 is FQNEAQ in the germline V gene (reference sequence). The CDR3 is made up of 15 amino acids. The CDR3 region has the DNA TGTGCCAGCAGCCGCCTGGCGGAGGTCCCCTACGAGCAGTACTTC. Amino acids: CASSRLAEVPYEQYF.

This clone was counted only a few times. The CDR3: CASSSGSYNSPLHF. CDR3 bases: TGTGCCAGCAGCTCGGGCTCCTATAATTCACCCCTCCACTTT. J is TRBJ1-6 and V is TRBV7-9; D not resolved. The length of the CDR3 is 14 residues. With 4 bases removed from V and 0 bases from J, the gap between germline ends came to 4 bases. From germline, CDR1 is SEHNR and CDR2 FQNEAQ (reference sequence).

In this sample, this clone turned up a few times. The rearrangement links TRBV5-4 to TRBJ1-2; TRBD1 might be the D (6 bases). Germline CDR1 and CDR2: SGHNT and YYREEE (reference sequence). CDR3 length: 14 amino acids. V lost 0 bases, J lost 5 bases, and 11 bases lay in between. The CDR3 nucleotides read TGTGCCAGCAGCTTGGAAGGGGGTTGGTATGGCTACACCTTC. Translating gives CASSLEGGWYGYTF.

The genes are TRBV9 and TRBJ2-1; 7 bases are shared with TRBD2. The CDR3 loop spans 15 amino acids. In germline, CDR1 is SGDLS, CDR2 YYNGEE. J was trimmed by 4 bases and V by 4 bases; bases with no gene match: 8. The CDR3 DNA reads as TGTGCCAGCAGCAGAGCGGGACTGCTTTACAATGAGCAGTTCTTC. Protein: CASSRAGLLYNEQFF.

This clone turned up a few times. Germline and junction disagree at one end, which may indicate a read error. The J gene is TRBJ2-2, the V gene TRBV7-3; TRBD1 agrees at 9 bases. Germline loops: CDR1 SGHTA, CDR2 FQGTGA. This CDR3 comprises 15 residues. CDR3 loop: CASSTAGTGTGELFF. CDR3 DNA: TGTGCCAGCAGCACAGCAGGGACAGGGACCGGAGAGCTGTTTTTT.

This chain's CDR3 is CSASGGTYYTF. The CDR3 nucleotides are TGCAGTGCTTCCGGGGGTACTTACTACACCTTC. J is TRBJ1-2 and V is TRBV20-1; D is perhaps TRBD1 (5 bases). Germline V gives CDR1 DFQATT, CDR2 SNEGSKA (reference sequence). V gave up 5 bases and J gave up 10 bases, with 14 bases separating them. The CDR3 consists of 11 residues.

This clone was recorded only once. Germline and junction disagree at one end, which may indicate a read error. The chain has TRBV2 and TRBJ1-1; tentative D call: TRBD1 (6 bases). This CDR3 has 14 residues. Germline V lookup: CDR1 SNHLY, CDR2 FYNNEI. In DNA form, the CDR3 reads TGTGCCAGCACAAAAGGGGGGACTGACACTGAAGTTTTCTTT. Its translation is CASTKGGTDTEVFF. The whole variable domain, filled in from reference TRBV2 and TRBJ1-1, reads EPEVTQTPSHQVTQMGQEVILRCVPISNHLYFYWYRQILGQKVEFLVSFYNNEISEKSEIFDDQFSVERPDGSNFTLKIRSTKLEDSAMYFCASTKGGTDTEVFFGQGTRLTVV.

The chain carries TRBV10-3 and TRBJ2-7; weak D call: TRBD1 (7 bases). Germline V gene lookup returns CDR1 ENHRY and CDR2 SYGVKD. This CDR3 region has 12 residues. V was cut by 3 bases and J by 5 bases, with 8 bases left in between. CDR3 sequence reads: CAISDRGDEQYF. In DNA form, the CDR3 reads TGTGCCATCAGTGACAGGGGGGACGAGCAGTACTTC.

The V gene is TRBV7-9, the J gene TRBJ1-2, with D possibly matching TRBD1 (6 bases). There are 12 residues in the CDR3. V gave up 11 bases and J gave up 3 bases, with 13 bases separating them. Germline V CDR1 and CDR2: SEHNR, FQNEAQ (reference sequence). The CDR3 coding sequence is TGTGCCGGCGGGGACACCTACTATGGCTACACCTTC. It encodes CAGGDTYYGYTF.

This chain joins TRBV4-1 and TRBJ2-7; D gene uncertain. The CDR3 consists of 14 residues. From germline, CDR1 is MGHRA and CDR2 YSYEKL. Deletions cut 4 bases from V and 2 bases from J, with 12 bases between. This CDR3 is CASSPADGAYEQYF. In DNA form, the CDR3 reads TGCGCCAGCAGCCCCGCGGACGGCGCCTACGAGCAGTACTTC.

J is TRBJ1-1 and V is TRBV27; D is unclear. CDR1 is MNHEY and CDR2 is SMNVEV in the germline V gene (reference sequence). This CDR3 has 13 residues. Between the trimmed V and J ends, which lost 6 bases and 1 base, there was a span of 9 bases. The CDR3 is CASSLTQNTEAFF. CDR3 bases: TGTGCCAGCAGCCTAACACAGAACACTGAAGCTTTCTTT.

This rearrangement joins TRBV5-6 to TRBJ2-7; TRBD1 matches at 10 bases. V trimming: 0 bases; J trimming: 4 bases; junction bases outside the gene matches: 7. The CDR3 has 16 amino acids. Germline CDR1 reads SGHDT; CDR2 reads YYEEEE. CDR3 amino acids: CASSLVGGTGEYEQYF. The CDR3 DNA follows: TGTGCCAGCAGCTTGGTAGGGGGGACAGGGGAGTACGAGCAGTACTTC. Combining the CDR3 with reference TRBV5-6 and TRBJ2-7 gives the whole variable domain DAGVTQSPTHLIKTRGQQVTLRCSPKSGHDTVSWYQQALGQGPQFIFQYYEEEERQRGNFPDRFSGHQFPNYSSELNVNALLLGDSALYLCASSLVGGTGEYEQYFGPGTRLTVT.

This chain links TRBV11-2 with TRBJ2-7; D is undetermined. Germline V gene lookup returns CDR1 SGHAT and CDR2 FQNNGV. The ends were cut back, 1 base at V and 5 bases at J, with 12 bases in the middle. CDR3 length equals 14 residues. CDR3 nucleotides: TGTGCCAGCAGCTTAGGTACTGGGTATAACGAGCAGTACTTC. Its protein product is CASSLGTGYNEQYF.

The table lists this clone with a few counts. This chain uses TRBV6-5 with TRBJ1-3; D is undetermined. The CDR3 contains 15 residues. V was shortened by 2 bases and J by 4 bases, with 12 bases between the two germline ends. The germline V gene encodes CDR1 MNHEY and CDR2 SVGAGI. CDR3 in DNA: TGTGCCAGCAGTTACACGCCCTTAAAGGGAAACACCATATATTTT. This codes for CASSYTPLKGNTIYF.

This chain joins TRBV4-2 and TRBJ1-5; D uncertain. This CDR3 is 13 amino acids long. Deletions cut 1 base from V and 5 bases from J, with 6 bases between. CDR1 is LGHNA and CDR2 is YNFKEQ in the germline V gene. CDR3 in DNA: TGTGCCAGCAGCCAAGGGACCGATCAGCCCCAGCATTTT. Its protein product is CASSQGTDQPQHF.

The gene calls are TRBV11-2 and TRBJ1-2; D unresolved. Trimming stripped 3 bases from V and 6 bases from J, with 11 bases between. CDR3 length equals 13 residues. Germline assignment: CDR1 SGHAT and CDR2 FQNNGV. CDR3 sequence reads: CASSFWVGDGYTF. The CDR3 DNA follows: TGTGCCAGCAGCTTTTGGGTCGGCGATGGCTACACCTTC.

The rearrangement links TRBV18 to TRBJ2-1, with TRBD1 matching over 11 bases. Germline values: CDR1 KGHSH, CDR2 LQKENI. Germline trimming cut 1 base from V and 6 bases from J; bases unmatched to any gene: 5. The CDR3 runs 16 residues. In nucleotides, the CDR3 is TGTGCCAGCTCACCACGCTTTGGGACAGGGGGCAATGAGCAGTTCTTC. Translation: CASSPRFGTGGNEQFF.

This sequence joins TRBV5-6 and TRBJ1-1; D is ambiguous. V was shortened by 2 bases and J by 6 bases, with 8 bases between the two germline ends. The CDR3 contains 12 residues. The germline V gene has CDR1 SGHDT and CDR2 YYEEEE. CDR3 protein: CASSFGAAEAFF. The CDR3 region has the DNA TGTGCCAGCAGCTTTGGCGCGGCTGAAGCTTTCTTT.

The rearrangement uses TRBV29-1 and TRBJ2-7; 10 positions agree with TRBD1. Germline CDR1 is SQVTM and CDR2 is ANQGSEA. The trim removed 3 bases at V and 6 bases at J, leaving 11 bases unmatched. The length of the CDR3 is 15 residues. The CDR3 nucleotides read TGCAGCGTTGAGGGGCCGGGACAGGGGCCTTCCGAGCAGTACTTC. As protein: CSVEGPGQGPSEQYF.

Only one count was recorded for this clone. This CDR3 is CASRPGQAHYGYTF. In DNA, the CDR3 is TGTGCCAGTAGGCCCGGACAGGCTCACTATGGCTACACCTTC. The chain has TRBV19 and TRBJ1-2; 7 bases are shared with TRBD1. The CDR3 extends over 14 amino acids. Unmatched junction bases numbered 7, after V lost 6 bases and J lost 3 bases. Germline V gene sequence: CDR1 LNHDA, CDR2 SQIVND (reference sequence).

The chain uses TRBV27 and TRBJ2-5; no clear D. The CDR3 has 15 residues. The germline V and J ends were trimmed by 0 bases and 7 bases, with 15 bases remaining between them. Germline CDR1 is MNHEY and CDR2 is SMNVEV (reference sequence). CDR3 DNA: TGTGCCAGCAGTTTATCGGGCTTTCCCATGCGGACCCAGTACTTC. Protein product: CASSLSGFPMRTQYF.

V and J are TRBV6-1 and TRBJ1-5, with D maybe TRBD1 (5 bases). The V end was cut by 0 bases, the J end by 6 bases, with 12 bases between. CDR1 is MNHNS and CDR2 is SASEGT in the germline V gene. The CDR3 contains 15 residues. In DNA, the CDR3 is TGTGCCAGCAGTGAAGCCCCCGGGGGGTTTCAGCCCCAGCATTTT. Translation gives CASSEAPGGFQPQHF.

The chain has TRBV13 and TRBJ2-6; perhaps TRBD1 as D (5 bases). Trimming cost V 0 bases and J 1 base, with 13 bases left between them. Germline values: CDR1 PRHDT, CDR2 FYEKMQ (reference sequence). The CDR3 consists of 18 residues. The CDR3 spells CASSLGRDLRSGANVLTF. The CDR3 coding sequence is TGTGCCAGCAGCTTAGGCAGGGATCTTCGATCTGGGGCCAACGTCCTGACTTTC.

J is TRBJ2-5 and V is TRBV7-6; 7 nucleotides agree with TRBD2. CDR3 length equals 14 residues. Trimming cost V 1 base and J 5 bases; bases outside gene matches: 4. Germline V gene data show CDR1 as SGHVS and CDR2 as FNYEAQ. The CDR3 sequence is CASSLGWGGETQYF. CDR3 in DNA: TGTGCCAGCAGCTTAGGTTGGGGAGGGGAGACCCAGTACTTC.

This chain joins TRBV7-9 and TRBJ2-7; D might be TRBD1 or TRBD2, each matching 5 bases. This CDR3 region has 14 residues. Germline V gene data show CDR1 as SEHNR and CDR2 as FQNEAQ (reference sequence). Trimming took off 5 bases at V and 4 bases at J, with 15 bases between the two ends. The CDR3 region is CASSRDRSLYEQYF. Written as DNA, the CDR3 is TGTGCCAGCAGCCGGGACCGCAGCTTATACGAGCAGTACTTC. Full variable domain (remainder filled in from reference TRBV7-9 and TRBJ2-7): DTGVSQNPRHKITKRGQNVTFRCDPISEHNRLYWYRQTLGQGPEFLTYFQNEAQLEKSRLLSDRFSAERPKGSFSTLEIQRTEQGDSAMYLCASSRDRSLYEQYFGPGTRLTVT.

The CDR3 region is CASSQTGYPGELFF. The CDR3 DNA is TGCGCCAGCAGCCAAACAGGGTATCCCGGGGAGCTGTTTTTT. This sequence joins TRBV4-1 and TRBJ2-2, with TRBD1 as a possible D gene (6 bases). Germline V CDR1 and CDR2: MGHRA, YSYEKL. V was shortened by 2 bases and J by 6 bases, with 10 bases between the two germline ends. This CDR3 contains 14 residues.

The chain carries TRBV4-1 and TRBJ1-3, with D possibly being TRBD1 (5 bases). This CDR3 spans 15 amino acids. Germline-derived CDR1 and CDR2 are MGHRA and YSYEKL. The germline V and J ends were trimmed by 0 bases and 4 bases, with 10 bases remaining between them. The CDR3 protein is CASSQDPGQGNTIYF. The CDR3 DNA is TGCGCCAGCAGCCAAGACCCAGGACAAGGAAACACCATATATTTT.